The 20 T cell receptor beta chains in this list originate from one sample, sequenced in a study of CD8+CD57+ T cells in acquired aplastic anemia. The study profiled TCR beta VDJ and CDR3 using genomic DNA as template. TCRdb itself ran the reads through MiXCR, one entry per CDR3 protein. The data contain about 220,000 distinct CDR3 sequences, 34% of them singletons. The sequencing input was sorted CD4+, CD8+, or CD8+CD57+ T cells (not recorded which) from PBMCs. The receptors stem from a human donor in good health, serving as a control.

This clonotype was picked up many times. The chain uses TRBV6-1 and TRBJ1-2, with D perhaps matching TRBD1 (5 bases). The V gene lost 3 bases and the J gene lost 0 bases, with 8 bases spanning the gap. The CDR3 runs 14 residues. Germline V gene sequence: CDR1 MNHNS, CDR2 SASEGT. The CDR3 DNA is TGTGCCAGCAGTGACCGACAGACTAACTATGGCTACACCTTC. It is translated as CASSDRQTNYGYTF.

This clonotype was detected only a few times. The chain has TRBV3-1 and TRBJ1-3, with a weak D call TRBD1 (6 bases). Germline CDR1 reads LGHDT; CDR2 reads YNNKEL (reference sequence). The V and J ends lost 1 base and 0 bases respectively, with 7 bases between them. This CDR3 is built from 15 residues. The CDR3 here is CASSQGTASGNTIYF. CDR3 bases: TGTGCCAGCAGCCAAGGGACAGCCTCTGGAAACACCATATATTTT.

This clonotype was detected ten times or more. The rearrangement links TRBV6-1 to TRBJ1-5, with D possibly matching TRBD1 (6 bases). The V end lost 7 bases, the J end lost 3 bases, and 25 bases lay between the germline ends. This CDR3 is 18 amino acids long. The germline V gene has CDR1 MNHNS and CDR2 SASEGT. The CDR3 DNA reads as TGTGCCAGCACGCTCGACAGGCTGTCATGGGGGCCCAATCAGCCCCAGCATTTT. Translating gives CASTLDRLSWGPNQPQHF.

The genes are TRBV7-4 and TRBJ2-1, with 8 bases aligning to TRBD2. CDR1 and CDR2 (germline): SGHVT, SQSDAQ. CDR3 size: 19 residues. After removal of 0 bases from V and 8 bases from J, the junction contained 18 bases not matched to a gene. This CDR3 reads CASSLALGSSGGPLHEQFF. The CDR3 coding sequence is TGTGCCAGCAGCTTAGCATTAGGGAGCTCGGGAGGGCCTCTTCATGAGCAGTTCTTC.

The chain uses TRBV27 and TRBJ1-1; TRBD1 agrees at 7 bases. The CDR3 has 14 residues. Germline V gives CDR1 MNHEY, CDR2 SMNVEV (reference sequence). Losses at the gene ends were 0 bases for V and 5 bases for J; bases not matched to a gene: 3. CDR3 DNA: TGTGCCAGCAGTTTATCTGGGACAGAGACTGAAGCTTTCTTT. It specifies CASSLSGTETEAFF.

The chain carries TRBV2 and TRBJ1-2; D uncertain. The CDR3 is 9 amino acids. The V gene's germline CDR1 is SNHLY and CDR2 FYNNEI. V lost 5 bases and J 7 bases, leaving 2 bases between the germline ends. The CDR3 bases are TGTGCCAGCAGTACTGGCTACACCTTC. Its translation: CASSTGYTF.

Many counts were recorded for this clonotype. The J gene is TRBJ2-5, the V gene TRBV4-1; no clear D. There are 12 residues in the CDR3. With 1 base removed from V and 8 bases from J, the gap between germline ends came to 8 bases. Per the germline V gene, CDR1 is MGHRA and CDR2 is YSYEKL. CDR3 DNA: TGCGCCAGCAGCCAAGCTTATGAAACCCAGTACTTC. Its protein product is CASSQAYETQYF.

This clonotype was found many times. This sequence joins TRBV12-3 or TRBV12-4 and TRBJ1-1; no firm D call. There are 13 residues in the CDR3. Trimming pared 2 bases from V and 4 bases from J, leaving 8 bases between. The CDR3: CASSLNLITEAFF. CDR3 nucleotide sequence: TGTGCCAGCAGTTTAAACCTGATCACTGAAGCTTTCTTT.

The CDR3 sequence is CASSQAGFGNQPQHF. CDR3 coding DNA: TGTGCCAGCAGCCAAGCGGGGTTTGGCAATCAGCCCCAGCATTTT. The V call is TRBV3-1, the J call TRBJ1-5; D unresolved. The CDR3 runs to 15 residues. The V gene lost 1 base and the J gene lost 2 bases, with 9 bases spanning the gap. Germline CDR1 and CDR2: LGHDT and YNNKEL (reference sequence).

As regards this clonotype: The junction does not match germline at one end; this may be a read error. The V and J genes are TRBV5-8 and TRBJ1-5, with D maybe TRBD1 (6 bases). The germline gives CDR1 SGHTS, CDR2 YDEGEE. The length of the CDR3 is 14 residues. This CDR3 reads CPSSLGQGNQPQHF. In DNA, the CDR3 is TGTCCCAGCAGCTTGGGCCAGGGGAATCAGCCCCAGCATTTT.

The V and J genes are TRBV7-9 and TRBJ1-1; the D is unclear. Germline V gives CDR1 SEHNR, CDR2 FQNEAQ (reference sequence). V was trimmed by 3 bases and J by 0 bases, leaving 8 bases between them. The CDR3 extends over 14 amino acids. CDR3 sequence reads: CASSFGNMNTEAFF. CDR3 sequence (DNA): TGTGCCAGCAGCTTCGGGAACATGAACACTGAAGCTTTCTTT.

V usage is TRBV19 and J usage is TRBJ1-2, with D unclear. Trimming removed 8 bases at V and 8 bases at J, with 12 bases between. The CDR3 is 11 amino acids. Germline V CDR1 and CDR2: LNHDA, SQIVND (reference sequence). This CDR3 is CASGAGEGYTF. CDR3 sequence (DNA): TGTGCCAGTGGTGCCGGGGAAGGCTACACCTTC. The variable domain in full, completed from reference TRBV19 and TRBJ1-2, reads DGGITQSPKYLFRKEGQNVTLSCEQNLNHDAMYWYRQDPGQGLRLIYYSQIVNDFQKGDIAEGYSVSREKKESFPLTVTSAQKNPTAFYLCASGAGEGYTFGSGTRLTVV.

V usage is TRBV19 and J usage is TRBJ1-3; D uncertain. CDR1 is LNHDA, CDR2 SQIVND, per germline (reference sequence). This CDR3 contains 14 residues. Trimming took off 5 bases at V and 0 bases at J, with 8 bases between the two ends. CDR3 nucleotides: TGTGCCAGTAGTCCACAGCACTCTGGAAACACCATATATTTT. It codes for CASSPQHSGNTIYF.

Many counts were recorded for this clonotype. The V gene is TRBV28, the J gene TRBJ2-5, with a tentative D call TRBD1 (5 bases). Germline assignment: CDR1 MDHEN and CDR2 SYDVKM. CDR3 length: 13 residues. V dropped 4 bases and J dropped 4 bases, with 10 bases sitting between them. CDR3 DNA: TGTGCCAGCAGTTCAGGGTATCGAGAGACCCAGTACTTC. This translates into CASSSGYRETQYF.

The gene calls are TRBV7-2 and TRBJ2-2; weak D call: TRBD1 (6 bases). There are 15 residues in the CDR3. V was clipped by 8 bases and J by 0 bases, with 13 bases between them. Germline CDR1 is SGHTA and CDR2 is FQGNSA. The CDR3 DNA is TGTGCCAGCGGTACAGGGTATGCGAACACCGGGGAGCTGTTTTTT. Amino acids: CASGTGYANTGELFF.

This clonotype appeared many times. The chain is built from TRBV7-9 and TRBJ2-7; D ambiguous. V lost 1 base, J lost 5 bases, and 12 bases lay in between. From germline, CDR1 is SEHNR and CDR2 FQNEAQ (reference sequence). The CDR3 extends over 14 amino acids. CDR3 protein: CASSLEWGPHEQYF. As DNA, the CDR3 is TGTGCCAGCAGCTTAGAATGGGGTCCCCACGAGCAGTACTTC. Full variable domain (outside the CDR3, taken from reference TRBV7-9 and TRBJ2-7): DTGVSQNPRHKITKRGQNVTFRCDPISEHNRLYWYRQTLGQGPEFLTYFQNEAQLEKSRLLSDRFSAERPKGSFSTLEIQRTEQGDSAMYLCASSLEWGPHEQYFGPGTRLTVT.

Notes on this clonotype: One end of the junction is discordant with germline, which a read error may explain. CDR3 protein: CASSSPWGTGKKDTEAFF. The CDR3 coding sequence is TGTGCCAGCAGTTCACCCTGGGGGACAGGCAAAAAGGACACTGAAGCTTTCTTT. The chain combines TRBV24-1 with TRBJ1-1, with 8 positions matching TRBD1. The CDR3 is made up of 18 amino acids. CDR1 and CDR2 (germline): KGHDR, SFDVKD.

V and J are TRBV2 and TRBJ1-2; a possible D gene is TRBD1 (5 bases). The CDR3 consists of 14 residues. Germline V gene sequence: CDR1 SNHLY, CDR2 FYNNEI. Trimming removed 11 bases at V and 7 bases at J, with 23 bases between. CDR3 sequence reads: CAGDYERGKGGYTF. The CDR3 DNA follows: TGTGCCGGCGACTACGAACGGGGGAAGGGTGGCTACACCTTC.

This clonotype was recorded many times. The chain has TRBV12-3 or TRBV12-4 and TRBJ1-3; D remains unclear. The CDR3 sequence is 12 residues long. V lost 6 bases and J 5 bases, leaving 8 bases between the germline ends. CDR3 in amino acids: CASRETRNTIYF. Written as DNA, the CDR3 is TGTGCCAGCAGAGAGACTCGAAACACCATATATTTT.

This clonotype has ten or more counts. DNA for the CDR3: TGTGCCAGCAGCGTACGAGACGCTGAAGCTTTCTTT. Translating it yields CASSVRDAEAFF. The chain links TRBV9 to TRBJ1-1, with D hard to call. The CDR3 extends over 12 amino acids. V shed 1 base and J shed 6 bases, with 7 bases lying between them. From germline, CDR1 is SGDLS and CDR2 YYNGEE. Full variable domain (outside the CDR3, taken from reference TRBV9 and TRBJ1-1): DSGVTQTPKHLITATGQRVTLRCSPRSGDLSVYWYQQSLDQGLQFLIQYYNGEERAKGNILERFSAQQFPDLHSELNLSSLELGDSALYFCASSVRDAEAFFGQGTRLTVV.